This T cell receptor (beta chain) was identified in a study of blood T cell repertoires in COVID-19. Overall study context: T cells, B-cell-depleted T cells, or PBMCs supplied cDNA or gDNA.

V was pared by 3 bases and J by 1 base, with 6 bases of the junction left unmatched. Germline values: CDR1 SGDLS, CDR2 YYNGEE. The CDR3 is 15 amino acids. Generated by immunoSEQ multiplex PCR, the TCRdb table keeps only in-frame clones and is missing some. The sample lists about 100,000 clones; 80% to 90% were seen once. The specimen was PBMCs or T cells enriched from blood (not recorded which). The J gene is TRBJ2-5, the V gene TRBV9; 7 bases line up with TRBD2. This clonotype originated in a woman in her fifties or sixties who had recovered from COVID-19. For the CDR3, the DNA is TGTGCCAGCAGCGGCCCGGGGACTACCCAAGAGACCCAGTACTTC. Its protein product is CASSGPGTTQETQYF.